This TCR beta chain was observed in a study of T cells in Graves' hyperthyroidism and ophthalmopathy. Study observations and caveats: Patients with ophthalmopathy were separated from those with stable hyperthyroidism by a 13 V-J model.

With respect to this clonotype: No antigen is known for it.

Germline CDR1 MNHNS, CDR2 SASEGT. This CDR3 comprises 16 residues. V lost 6 bases, J lost 9 bases, and 15 bases stayed unmatched. Exclusion of patients followed from uncontrolled infection, other autoimmune disease, pregnancy or lactation. RNA transcripts served as the template for amplifying TCR beta CDR3 regions. HTBI primers were the set used in a first-round RT-PCR of the TCR CDR3. TCRdb redid the calling of the multiplex PCR reads with MiXCR, one entry per CDR3 protein. The sample has over 250,000 distinct CDR3 sequences; roughly 22% are singletons. Sequencing was done on a sample of blood. The chain uses TRBV6-1 and TRBJ2-1; 9 nucleotides agree with TRBD2. This clonotype was sampled from a man aged 30 to 39 with Graves' ophthalmopathy. CDR3 sequence: CASSLLAAGGGSEQFF. For the CDR3, the DNA is TGTGCCAGCAGCCTACTAGCCGCGGGAGGGGGTAGTGAGCAGTTCTTC.